The 2 T cell receptor beta chains listed next were all sequenced from one sample in a study of blood T cell repertoires in COVID-19. The protocol was immunoSEQ multiplex PCR, while the TCRdb copy is restricted to in-frame clones and leaves out a portion. The profile shows about 150,000 clones, roughly 80% of them singletons. The specimen sequenced was peripheral blood. The receptor source for this set is a woman in her 40s with active or convalescent COVID-19.

The count of this clone is one. The rearrangement links TRBV6-5 to TRBJ2-7; D possibly corresponds to TRBD2 (6 bases). Germline V CDR1 and CDR2: MNHEY, SVGAGI. The ends were cut back, 5 bases at V and 9 bases at J, with 17 bases in the middle. The CDR3 extends over 13 amino acids. The DNA of the CDR3 is TGTGCCAGCAGTCCCCCCCAGGGAGGATGGCAGTACTTC. Translation gives CASSPPQGGWQYF.

The CDR3: CASSHTGTSGYYEQYF. Written as DNA, the CDR3 is TGCGCCAGCAGCCACACCGGAACTAGCGGCTACTACGAGCAGTACTTC. This chain connects TRBV5-1 to TRBJ2-7; 8 nucleotides line up with TRBD2. With 4 bases clipped from V and 3 bases from J, the junction kept 12 bases outside the gene matches. Germline loops: CDR1 SGHRS, CDR2 YFSETQ. The CDR3 has 16 amino acids.